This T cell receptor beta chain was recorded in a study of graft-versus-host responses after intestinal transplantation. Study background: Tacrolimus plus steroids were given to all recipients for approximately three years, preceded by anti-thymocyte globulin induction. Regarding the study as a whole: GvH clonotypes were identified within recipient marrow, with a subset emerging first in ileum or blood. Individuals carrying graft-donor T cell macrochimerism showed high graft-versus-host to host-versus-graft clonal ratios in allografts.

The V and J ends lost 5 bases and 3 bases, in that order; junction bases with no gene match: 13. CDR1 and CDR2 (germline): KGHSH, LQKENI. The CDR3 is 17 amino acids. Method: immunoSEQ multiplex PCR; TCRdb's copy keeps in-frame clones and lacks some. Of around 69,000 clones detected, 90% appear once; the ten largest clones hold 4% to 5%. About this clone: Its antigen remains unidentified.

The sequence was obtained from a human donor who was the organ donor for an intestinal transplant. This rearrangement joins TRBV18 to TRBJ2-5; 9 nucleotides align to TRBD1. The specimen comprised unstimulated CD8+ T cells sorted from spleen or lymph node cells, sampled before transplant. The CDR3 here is CASSTTGGPKPKETQYF. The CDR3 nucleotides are TGTGCCAGCTCAACCACAGGGGGCCCTAAACCTAAAGAGACCCAGTACTTC.